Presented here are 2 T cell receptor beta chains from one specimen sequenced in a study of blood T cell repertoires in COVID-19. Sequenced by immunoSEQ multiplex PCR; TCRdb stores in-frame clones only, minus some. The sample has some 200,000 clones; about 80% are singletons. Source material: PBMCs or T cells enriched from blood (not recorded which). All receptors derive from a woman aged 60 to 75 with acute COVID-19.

This chain's CDR3 is CAISGDTMNTEAFF. CDR3 DNA sequence: TGTGCCATCAGTGGGGACACAATGAACACTGAAGCTTTCTTT. The chain has TRBV10-3 and TRBJ1-1; TRBD1 is a possible D gene (6 bases). This CDR3 has 14 residues. V was pared by 4 bases and J by 0 bases, with 9 bases between. The germline V gene encodes CDR1 ENHRY and CDR2 SYGVKD.

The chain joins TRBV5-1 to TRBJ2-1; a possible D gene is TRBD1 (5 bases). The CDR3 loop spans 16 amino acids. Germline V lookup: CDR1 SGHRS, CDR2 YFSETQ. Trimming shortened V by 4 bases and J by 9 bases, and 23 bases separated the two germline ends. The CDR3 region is CASSSTGASSHGEQFF. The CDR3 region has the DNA TGCGCCAGCAGCAGTACAGGAGCTTCATCTCATGGTGAGCAGTTCTTC.